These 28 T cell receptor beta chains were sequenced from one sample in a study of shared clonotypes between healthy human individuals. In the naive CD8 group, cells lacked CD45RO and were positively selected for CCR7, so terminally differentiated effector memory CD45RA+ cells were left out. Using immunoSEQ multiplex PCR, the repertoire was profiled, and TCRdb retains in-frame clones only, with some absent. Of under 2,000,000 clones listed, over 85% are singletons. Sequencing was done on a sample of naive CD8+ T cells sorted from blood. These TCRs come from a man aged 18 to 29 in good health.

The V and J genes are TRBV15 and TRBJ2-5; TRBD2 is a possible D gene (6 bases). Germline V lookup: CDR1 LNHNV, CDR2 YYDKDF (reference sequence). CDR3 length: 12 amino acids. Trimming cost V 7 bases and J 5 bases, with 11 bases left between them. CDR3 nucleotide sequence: TGTGCCACCACGGAGGGTCTCGAGACCCAGTACTTC. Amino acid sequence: CATTEGLETQYF.

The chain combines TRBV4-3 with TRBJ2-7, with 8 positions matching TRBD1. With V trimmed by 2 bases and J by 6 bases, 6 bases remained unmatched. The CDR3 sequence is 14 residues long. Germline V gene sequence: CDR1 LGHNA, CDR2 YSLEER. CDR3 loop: CASSQRQGLSEQYF. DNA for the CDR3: TGCGCCAGCAGCCAACGACAGGGGTTGAGCGAGCAGTACTTC.

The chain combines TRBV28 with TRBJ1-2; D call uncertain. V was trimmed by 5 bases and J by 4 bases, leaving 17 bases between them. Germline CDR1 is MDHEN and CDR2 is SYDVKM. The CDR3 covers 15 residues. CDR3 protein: CASSLMPPRFYGYTF. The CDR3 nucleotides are TGTGCCAGCAGTCTCATGCCGCCGCGGTTCTATGGCTACACCTTC.

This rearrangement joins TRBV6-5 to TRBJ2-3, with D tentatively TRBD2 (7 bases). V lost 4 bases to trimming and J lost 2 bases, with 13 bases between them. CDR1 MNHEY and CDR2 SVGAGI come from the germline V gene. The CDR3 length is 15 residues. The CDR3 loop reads CASSWERDNTDTQYF. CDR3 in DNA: TGTGCCAGCAGTTGGGAGCGGGACAACACAGATACGCAGTATTTT.

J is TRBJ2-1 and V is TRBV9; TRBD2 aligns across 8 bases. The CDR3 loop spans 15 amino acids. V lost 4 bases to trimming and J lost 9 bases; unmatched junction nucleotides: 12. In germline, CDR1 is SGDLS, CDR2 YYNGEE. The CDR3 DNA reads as TGTGCCAGCAGCCCCCCCGGGAGGGCGTATAGTGAGCAGTTCTTC. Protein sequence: CASSPPGRAYSEQFF.

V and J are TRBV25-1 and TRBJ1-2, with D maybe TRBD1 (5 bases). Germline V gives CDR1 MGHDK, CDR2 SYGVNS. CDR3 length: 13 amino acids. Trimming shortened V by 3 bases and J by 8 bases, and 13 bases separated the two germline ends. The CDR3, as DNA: TGTGCCAGCAGTGACAGGGTGCAGGAGGGCTACACCTTC. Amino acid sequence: CASSDRVQEGYTF.

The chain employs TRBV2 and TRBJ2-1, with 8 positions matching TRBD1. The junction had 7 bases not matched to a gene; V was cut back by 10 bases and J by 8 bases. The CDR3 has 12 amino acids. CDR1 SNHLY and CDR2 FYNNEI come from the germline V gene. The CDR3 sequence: CATSGGYDEQFF. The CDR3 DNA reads TGTGCCACCTCAGGGGGCTATGATGAGCAGTTCTTC.

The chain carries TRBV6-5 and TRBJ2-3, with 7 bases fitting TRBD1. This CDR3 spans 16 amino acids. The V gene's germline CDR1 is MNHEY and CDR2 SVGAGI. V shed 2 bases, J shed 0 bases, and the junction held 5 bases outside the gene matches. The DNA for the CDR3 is TGTGCCAGCAGTTACGGGGACAGTTCTAGCACAGATACGCAGTATTTT. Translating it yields CASSYGDSSSTDTQYF.

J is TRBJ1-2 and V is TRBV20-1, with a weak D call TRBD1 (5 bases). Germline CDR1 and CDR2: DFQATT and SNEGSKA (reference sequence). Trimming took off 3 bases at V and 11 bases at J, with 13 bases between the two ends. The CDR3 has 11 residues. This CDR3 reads CSARGDLWYTF. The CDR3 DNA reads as TGCAGTGCTAGGGGGGACCTATGGTACACCTTC.

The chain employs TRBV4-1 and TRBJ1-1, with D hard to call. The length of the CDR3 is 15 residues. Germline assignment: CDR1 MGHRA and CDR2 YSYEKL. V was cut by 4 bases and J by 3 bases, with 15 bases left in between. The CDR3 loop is CASSLGLSADTEAFF. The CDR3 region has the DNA TGCGCCAGCAGCCTTGGACTGTCCGCGGACACTGAAGCTTTCTTT.

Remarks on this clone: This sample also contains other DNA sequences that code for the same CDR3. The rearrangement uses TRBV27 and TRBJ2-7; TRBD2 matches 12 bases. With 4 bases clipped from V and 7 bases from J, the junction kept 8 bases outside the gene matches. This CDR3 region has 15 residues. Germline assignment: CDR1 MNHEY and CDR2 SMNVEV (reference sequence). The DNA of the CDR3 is TGTGCCAGCAGTTCTCGACTAGCGGGAGCAGGTGAGCAGTACTTC. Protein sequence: CASSSRLAGAGEQYF.

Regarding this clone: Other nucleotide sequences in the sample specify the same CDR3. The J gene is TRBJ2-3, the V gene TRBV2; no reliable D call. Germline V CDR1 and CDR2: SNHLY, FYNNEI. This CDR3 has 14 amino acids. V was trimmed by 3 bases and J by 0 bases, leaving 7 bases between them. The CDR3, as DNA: TGTGCCAGCAGTGACGGCGGCAGCACAGATACGCAGTATTTT. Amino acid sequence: CASSDGGSTDTQYF. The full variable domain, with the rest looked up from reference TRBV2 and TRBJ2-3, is EPEVTQTPSHQVTQMGQEVILRCVPISNHLYFYWYRQILGQKVEFLVSFYNNEISEKSEIFDDQFSVERPDGSNFTLKIRSTKLEDSAMYFCASSDGGSTDTQYFGPGTRLTVL.

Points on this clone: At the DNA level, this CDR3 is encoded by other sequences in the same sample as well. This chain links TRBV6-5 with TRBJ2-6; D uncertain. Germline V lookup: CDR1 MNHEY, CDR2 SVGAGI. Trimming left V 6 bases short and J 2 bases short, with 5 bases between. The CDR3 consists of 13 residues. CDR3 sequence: CASSLTGANVLTF. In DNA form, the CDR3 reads TGTGCCAGCAGCCTTACTGGGGCCAACGTCCTGACTTTC.

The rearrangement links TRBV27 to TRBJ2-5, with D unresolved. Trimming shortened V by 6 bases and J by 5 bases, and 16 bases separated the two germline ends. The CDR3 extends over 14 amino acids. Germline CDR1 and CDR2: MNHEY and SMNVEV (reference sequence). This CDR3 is CASSTIFGFETQYF. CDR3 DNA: TGTGCCAGCAGCACAATTTTTGGGTTCGAGACCCAGTACTTC.

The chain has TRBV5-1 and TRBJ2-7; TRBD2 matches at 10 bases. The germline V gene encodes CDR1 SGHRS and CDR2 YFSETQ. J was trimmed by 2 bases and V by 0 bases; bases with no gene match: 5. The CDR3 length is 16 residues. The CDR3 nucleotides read TGCGCCAGCAGCTTGGCCCTAGCGGGAGTCCCCTACGAGCAGTACTTC. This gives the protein CASSLALAGVPYEQYF.

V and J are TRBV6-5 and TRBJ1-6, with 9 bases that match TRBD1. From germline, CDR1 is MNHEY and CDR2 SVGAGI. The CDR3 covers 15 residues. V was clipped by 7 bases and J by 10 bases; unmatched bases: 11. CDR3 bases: TGTGCCAGCACCTTCGACGGGACAGGGAACTCACCCCTCCACTTT. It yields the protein CASTFDGTGNSPLHF.

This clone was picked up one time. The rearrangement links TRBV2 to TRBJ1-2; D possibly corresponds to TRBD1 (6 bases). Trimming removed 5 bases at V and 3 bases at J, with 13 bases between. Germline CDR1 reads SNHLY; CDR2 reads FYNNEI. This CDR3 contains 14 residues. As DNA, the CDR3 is TGTGCCAGCAGTACCACCGGGACATACTATGGCTACACCTTC. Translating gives CASSTTGTYYGYTF. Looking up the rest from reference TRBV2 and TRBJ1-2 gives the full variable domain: EPEVTQTPSHQVTQMGQEVILRCVPISNHLYFYWYRQILGQKVEFLVSFYNNEISEKSEIFDDQFSVERPDGSNFTLKIRSTKLEDSAMYFCASSTTGTYYGYTFGSGTRLTVV.

The CDR3 reads CASSFWGGEQFF. The CDR3 nucleotides read TGTGCCAGCAGCTTCTGGGGAGGTGAGCAGTTCTTC. This chain connects TRBV11-3 to TRBJ2-1; the D gene is possibly TRBD2 (6 bases). The germline V and J ends were trimmed by 3 bases and 9 bases, with 9 bases remaining between them. The CDR3 length is 12 residues. CDR1 SGHNT and CDR2 YENEEA come from the germline V gene.

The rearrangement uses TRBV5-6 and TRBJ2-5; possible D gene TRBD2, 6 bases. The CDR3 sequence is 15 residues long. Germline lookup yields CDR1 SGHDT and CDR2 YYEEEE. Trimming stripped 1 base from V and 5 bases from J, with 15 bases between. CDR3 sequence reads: CASSLLAALWETQYF. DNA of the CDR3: TGTGCCAGCAGCTTGTTAGCGGCGCTGTGGGAGACCCAGTACTTC.

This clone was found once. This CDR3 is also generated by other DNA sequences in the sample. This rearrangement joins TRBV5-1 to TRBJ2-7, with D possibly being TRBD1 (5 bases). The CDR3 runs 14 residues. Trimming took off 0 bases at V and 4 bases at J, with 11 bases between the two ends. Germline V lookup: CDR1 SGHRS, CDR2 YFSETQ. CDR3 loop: CASSLVQGGYEQYF. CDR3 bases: TGCGCCAGCAGCTTGGTCCAGGGTGGGTACGAGCAGTACTTC.

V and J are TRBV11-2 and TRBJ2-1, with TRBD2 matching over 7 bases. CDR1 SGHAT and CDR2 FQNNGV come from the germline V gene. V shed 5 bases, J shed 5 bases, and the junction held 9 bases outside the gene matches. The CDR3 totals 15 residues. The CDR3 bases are TGTGCCAGCAGCCTCCCCGCGGGGGAAGACAATGAGCAGTTCTTC. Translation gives CASSLPAGEDNEQFF.

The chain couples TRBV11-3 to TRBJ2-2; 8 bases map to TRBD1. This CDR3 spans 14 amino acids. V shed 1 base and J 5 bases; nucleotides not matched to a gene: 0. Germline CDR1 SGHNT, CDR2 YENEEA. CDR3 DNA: TGTGCCAGCAGCTTAGGGGACAGGACCGGGGAGCTGTTTTTT. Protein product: CASSLGDRTGELFF.

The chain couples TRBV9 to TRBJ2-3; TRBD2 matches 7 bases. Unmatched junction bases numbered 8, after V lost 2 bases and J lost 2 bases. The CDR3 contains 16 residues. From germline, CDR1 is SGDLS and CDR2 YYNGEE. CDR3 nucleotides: TGTGCCAGCAGCGTCCCTGCGGGGGAAACCACAGATACGCAGTATTTT. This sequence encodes CASSVPAGETTDTQYF.

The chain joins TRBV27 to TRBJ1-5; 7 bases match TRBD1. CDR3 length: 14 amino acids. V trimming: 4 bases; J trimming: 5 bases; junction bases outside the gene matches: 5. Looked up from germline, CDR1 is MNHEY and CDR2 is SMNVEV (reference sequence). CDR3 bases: TGTGCCAGCAGTTACCGGACAGGCTATCAGCCCCAGCATTTT. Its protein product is CASSYRTGYQPQHF.

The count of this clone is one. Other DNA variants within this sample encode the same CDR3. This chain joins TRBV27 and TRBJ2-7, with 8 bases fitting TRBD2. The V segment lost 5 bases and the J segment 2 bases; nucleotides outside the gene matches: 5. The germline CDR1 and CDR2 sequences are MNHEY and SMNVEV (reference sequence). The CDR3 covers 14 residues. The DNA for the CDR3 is TGTGCCAGCAGTCTAGCGGGCCCAACCTACGAGCAGTACTTC. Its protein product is CASSLAGPTYEQYF.

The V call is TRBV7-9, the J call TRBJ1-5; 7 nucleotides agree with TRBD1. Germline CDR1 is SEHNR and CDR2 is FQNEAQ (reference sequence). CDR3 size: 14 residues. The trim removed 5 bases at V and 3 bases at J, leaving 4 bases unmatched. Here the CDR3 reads CASSPTGINQPQHF. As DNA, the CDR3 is TGTGCCAGCAGCCCGACAGGGATCAATCAGCCCCAGCATTTT.

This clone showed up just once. The CDR3 DNA reads TGTGCCAGCAGCCCCTTGGGGGTGCTAGCCGCCTACGAGCAGTACTTC. Amino acids: CASSPLGVLAAYEQYF. J is TRBJ2-7 and V is TRBV11-2, with D possibly called TRBD1 or TRBD2 (5 bases each). The CDR3 contains 16 residues. Per the germline V gene, CDR1 is SGHAT and CDR2 is FQNNGV. V was cut by 5 bases and J by 2 bases, with 19 bases left in between.

The CDR3 here is CASRDAYNEQFF. The CDR3 region has the DNA TGTGCCAGCAGGGACGCCTACAATGAGCAGTTCTTC. V is TRBV6-4 and J is TRBJ2-1; D unclear. CDR1 and CDR2 (germline): MRHNA, SNTAGT. Trimming took off 6 bases at V and 2 bases at J, with 5 bases between the two ends. The CDR3 has 12 amino acids.